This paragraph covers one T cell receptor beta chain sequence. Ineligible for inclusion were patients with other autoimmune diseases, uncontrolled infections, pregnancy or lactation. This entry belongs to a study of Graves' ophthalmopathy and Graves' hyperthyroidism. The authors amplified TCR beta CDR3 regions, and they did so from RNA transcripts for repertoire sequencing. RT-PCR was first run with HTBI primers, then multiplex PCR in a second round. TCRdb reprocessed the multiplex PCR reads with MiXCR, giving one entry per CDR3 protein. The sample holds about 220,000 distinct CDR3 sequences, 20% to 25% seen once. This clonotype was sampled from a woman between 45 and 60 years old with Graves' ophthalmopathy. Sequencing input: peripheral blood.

The CDR3 DNA reads TGTGCCAGTAGCACAGGGGGTGTGGGCAATCAGCCCCAGCATTTT. Protein: CASSTGGVGNQPQHF. This rearrangement joins TRBV19 to TRBJ1-5, with 8 bases that match TRBD1. The CDR3 has 15 residues. The V gene's germline CDR1 is LNHDA and CDR2 SQIVND (reference sequence). V was pared by 6 bases and J by 2 bases, with 6 bases of the junction left unmatched.